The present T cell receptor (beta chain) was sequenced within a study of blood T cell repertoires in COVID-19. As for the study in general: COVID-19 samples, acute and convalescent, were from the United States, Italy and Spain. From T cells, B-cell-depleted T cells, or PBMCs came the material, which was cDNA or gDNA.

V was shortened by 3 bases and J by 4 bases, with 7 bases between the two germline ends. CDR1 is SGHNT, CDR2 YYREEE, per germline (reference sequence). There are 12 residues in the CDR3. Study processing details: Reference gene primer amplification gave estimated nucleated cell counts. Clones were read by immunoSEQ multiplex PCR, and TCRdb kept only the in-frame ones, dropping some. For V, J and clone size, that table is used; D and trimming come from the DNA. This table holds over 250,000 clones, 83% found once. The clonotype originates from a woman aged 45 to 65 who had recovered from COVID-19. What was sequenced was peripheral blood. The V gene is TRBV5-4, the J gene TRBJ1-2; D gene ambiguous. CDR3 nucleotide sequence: TGTGCCAGCAGCTCCGAACTCTATGGCTACACCTTC. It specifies CASSSELYGYTF.